This T cell receptor (beta chain) was profiled in a study of PD-L1 blockade in urothelial cancer. The wider study: Males with urothelial cancer arising in the bladder constituted about nine tenths of the roughly 29 patients. Between 0 and 3 chemotherapy regimens preceded treatment for each patient.

Profiled with immunoSEQ multiplex PCR; TCRdb holds only in-frame clones, not every one. The sample records about 63,000 clones, 75% to 85% being singletons. CDR1 KGHSH and CDR2 LQKENI come from the germline V gene. Trimming took 4 bases from V and 7 from J, leaving 13 bases between them. This CDR3 is 14 amino acids long. As for time point: pretreatment peripheral blood. Sample contribution per patient ranged from 1 to 8, covering pretreatment and on-treatment. J is TRBJ1-4 and V is TRBV18; D is perhaps TRBD1 (6 bases). This TCR came from a man aged 70-80 years with urothelial cancer. The specimen was PBMCs, collected around atezolizumab (anti-PD-L1) treatment. The CDR3 is CASSQDRMGEKLFF. Written as DNA, the CDR3 is TGTGCCAGCTCACAAGACAGGATGGGTGAAAAACTGTTTTTT.